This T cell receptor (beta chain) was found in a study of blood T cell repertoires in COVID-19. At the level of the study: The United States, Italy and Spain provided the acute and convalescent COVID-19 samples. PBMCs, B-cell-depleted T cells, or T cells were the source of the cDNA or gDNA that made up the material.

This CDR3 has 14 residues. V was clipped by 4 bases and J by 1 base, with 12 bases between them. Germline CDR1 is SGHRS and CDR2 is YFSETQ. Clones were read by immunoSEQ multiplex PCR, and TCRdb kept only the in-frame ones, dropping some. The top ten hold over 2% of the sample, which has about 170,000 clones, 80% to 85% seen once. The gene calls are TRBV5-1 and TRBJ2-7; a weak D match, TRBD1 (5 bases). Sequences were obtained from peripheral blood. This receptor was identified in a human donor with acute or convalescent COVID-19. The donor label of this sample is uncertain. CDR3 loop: CASSPTGPSYEQYF. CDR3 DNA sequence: TGCGCCAGCAGCCCCACAGGCCCATCCTACGAGCAGTACTTC. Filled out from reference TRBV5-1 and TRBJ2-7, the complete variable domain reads KAGVTQTPRYLIKTRGQQVTLSCSPISGHRSVSWYQQTPGQGLQFLFEYFSETQRNKGNFPGRFSGRQFSNSRSEMNVSTLELGDSALYLCASSPTGPSYEQYFGPGTRLTVT.